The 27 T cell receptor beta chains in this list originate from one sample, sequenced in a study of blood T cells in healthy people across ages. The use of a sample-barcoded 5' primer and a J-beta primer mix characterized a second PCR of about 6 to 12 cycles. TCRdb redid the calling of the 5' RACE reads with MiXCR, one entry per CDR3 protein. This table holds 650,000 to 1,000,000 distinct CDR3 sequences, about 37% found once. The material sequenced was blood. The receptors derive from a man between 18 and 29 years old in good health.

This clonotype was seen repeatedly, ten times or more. CDR3 bases: TGTGCCAGCACTACCATTTTCGGACCCTCCGACGATGAGCAGTTCTTC. Amino acid sequence: CASTTIFGPSDDEQFF. J is TRBJ2-1 and V is TRBV2; D is undetermined. V dropped 7 bases and J dropped 8 bases, with 24 bases sitting between them. The germline CDR1 and CDR2 sequences are SNHLY and FYNNEI. This CDR3 is 16 amino acids long.

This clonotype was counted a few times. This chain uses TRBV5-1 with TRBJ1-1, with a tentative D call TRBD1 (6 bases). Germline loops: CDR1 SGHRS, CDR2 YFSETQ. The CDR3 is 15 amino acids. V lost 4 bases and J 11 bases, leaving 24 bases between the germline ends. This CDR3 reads CASSREVDRLRDAFF. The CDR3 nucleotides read TGCGCCAGCAGCCGCGAAGTTGACAGGTTGAGAGATGCTTTCTTT.

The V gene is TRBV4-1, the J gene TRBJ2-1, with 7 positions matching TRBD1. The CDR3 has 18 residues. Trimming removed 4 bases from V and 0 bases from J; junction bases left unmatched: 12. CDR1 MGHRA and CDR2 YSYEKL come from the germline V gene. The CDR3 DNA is TGCGCCAGCAGCCCCCGAGGGAACAGGGGAAGCTCCTACAATGAGCAGTTCTTC. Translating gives CASSPRGNRGSSYNEQFF.

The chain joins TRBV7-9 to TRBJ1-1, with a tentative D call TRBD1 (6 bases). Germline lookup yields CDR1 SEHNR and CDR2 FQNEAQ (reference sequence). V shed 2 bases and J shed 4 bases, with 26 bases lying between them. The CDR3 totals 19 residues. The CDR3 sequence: CASSLSIGTRGLGGTEAFF. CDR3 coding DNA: TGTGCCAGCAGCTTATCAATTGGAACCAGGGGCTTGGGTGGCACTGAAGCTTTCTTT.

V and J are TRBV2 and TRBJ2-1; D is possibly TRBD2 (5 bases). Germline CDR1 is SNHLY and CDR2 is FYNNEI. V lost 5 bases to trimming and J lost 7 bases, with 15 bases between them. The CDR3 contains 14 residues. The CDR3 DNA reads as TGTGCCAGCAGTCCCCGGCCCGGAGGAAATGAGCAGTTCTTC. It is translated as CASSPRPGGNEQFF.

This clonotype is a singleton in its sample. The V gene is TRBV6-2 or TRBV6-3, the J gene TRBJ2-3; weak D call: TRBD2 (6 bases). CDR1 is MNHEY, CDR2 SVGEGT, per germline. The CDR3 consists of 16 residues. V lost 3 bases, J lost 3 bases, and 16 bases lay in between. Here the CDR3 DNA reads TGTGCCAGCAGTTATAGGCGGGAACGGGGGACAGATACGCAGTATTTT. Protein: CASSYRRERGTDTQYF.

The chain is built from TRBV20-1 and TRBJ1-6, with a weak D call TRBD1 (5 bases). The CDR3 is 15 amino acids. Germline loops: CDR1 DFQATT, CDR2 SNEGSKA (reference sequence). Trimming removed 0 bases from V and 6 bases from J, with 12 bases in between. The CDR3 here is CSARDRPGSNSPLHF. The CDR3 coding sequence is TGCAGTGCTAGAGATCGGCCAGGGAGTAATTCACCCCTCCACTTT.

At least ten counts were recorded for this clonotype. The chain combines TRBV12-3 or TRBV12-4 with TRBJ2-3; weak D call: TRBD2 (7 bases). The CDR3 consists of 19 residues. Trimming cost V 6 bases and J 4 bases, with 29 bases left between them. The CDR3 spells CASRIHGGLGGLRADTQYF. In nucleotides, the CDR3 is TGTGCCAGCAGGATACACGGGGGGTTAGGGGGGCTGAGGGCAGATACGCAGTATTTT.

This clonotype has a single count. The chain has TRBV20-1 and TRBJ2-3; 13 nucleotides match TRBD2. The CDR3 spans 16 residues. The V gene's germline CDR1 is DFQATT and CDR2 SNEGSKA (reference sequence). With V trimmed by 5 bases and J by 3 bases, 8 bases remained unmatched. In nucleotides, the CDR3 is TGCAGTGCTGCAAAACTAGCGGGGGGGCGTACAGATACGCAGTATTTT. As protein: CSAAKLAGGRTDTQYF.

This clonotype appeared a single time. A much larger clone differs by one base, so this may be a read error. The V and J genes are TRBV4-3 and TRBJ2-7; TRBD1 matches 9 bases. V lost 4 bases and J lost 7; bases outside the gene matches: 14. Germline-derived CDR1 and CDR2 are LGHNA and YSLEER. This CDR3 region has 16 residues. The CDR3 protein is CASSLSGTGSYNEQYF. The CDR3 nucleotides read TGCGCCAGCAGCCTTTCCGGGACAGGGTCCTACAATGAGCAGTACTTC.

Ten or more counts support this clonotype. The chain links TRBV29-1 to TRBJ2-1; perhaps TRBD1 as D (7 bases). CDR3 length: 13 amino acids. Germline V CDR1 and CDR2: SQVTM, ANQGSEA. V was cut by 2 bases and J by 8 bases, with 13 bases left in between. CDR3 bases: TGCAGCGTTGAACCAGGGGGGAAGGATGAGCAGTTCTTC. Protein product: CSVEPGGKDEQFF.

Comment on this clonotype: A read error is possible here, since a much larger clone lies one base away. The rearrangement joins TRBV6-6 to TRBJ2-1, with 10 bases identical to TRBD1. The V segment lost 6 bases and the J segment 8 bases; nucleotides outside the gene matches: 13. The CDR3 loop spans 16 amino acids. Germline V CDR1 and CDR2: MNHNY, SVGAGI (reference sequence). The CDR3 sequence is CASSTDRGRLYDEQFF. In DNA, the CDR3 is TGTGCCAGCAGCACCGACAGGGGGCGGCTATACGATGAGCAGTTCTTC.

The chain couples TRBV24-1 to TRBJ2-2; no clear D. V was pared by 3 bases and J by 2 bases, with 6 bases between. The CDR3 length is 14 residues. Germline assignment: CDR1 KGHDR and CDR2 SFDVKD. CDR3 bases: TGTGCCACCAGTGATCTTTCCAACACCGGGGAGCTGTTTTTT. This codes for CATSDLSNTGELFF.

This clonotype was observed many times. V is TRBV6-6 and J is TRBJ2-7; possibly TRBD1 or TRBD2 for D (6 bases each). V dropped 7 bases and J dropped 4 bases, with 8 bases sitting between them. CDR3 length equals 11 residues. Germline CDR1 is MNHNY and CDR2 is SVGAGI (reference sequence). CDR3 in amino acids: CASKGGYEQYF. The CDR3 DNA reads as TGTGCCAGCAAAGGGGGGTACGAGCAGTACTTC.

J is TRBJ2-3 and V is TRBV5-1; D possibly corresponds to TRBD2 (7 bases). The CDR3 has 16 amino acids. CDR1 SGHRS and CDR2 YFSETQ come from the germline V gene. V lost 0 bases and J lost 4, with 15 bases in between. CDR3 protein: CASSLDGGGGPDTQYF. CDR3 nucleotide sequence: TGCGCCAGCAGCTTGGATGGGGGCGGGGGCCCAGATACGCAGTATTTT.

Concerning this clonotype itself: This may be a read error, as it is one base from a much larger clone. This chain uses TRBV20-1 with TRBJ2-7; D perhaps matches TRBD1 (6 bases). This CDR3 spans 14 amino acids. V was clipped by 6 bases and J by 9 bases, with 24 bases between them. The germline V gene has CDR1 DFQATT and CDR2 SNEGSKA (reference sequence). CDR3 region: CSAYSRQGLHGQYF. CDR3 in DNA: TGCAGTGCCTATTCGCGGCAGGGGCTCCACGGGCAGTACTTC.

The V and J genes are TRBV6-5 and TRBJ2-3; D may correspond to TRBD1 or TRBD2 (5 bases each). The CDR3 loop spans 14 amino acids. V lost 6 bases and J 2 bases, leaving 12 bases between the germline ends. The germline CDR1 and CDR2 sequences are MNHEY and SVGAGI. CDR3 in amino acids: CASSWDLLTDTQYF. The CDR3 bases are TGTGCCAGCAGCTGGGACCTTCTCACAGATACGCAGTATTTT.

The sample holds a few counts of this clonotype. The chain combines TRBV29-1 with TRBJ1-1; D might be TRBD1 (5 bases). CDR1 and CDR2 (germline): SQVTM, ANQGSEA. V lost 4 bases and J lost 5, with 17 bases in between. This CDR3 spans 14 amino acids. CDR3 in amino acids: CSVAGAGEGTEAFF. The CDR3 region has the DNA TGCAGCGTTGCCGGGGCAGGTGAAGGGACTGAAGCTTTCTTT.

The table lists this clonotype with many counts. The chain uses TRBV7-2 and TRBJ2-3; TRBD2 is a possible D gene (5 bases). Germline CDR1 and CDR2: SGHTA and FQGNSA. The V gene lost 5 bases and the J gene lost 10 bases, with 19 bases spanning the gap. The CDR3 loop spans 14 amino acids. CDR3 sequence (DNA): TGTGCCAGCAGCACTATGAGGGAGTCACTGGCGCAGTATTTT. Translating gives CASSTMRESLAQYF. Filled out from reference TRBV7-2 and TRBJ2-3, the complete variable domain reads GAGVSQSPSNKVTEKGKDVELRCDPISGHTALYWYRQSLGQGLEFLIYFQGNSAPDKSGLPSDRFSAERTGGSVSTLTIQRTQQEDSAVYLCASSTMRESLAQYFGPGTRLTVL.

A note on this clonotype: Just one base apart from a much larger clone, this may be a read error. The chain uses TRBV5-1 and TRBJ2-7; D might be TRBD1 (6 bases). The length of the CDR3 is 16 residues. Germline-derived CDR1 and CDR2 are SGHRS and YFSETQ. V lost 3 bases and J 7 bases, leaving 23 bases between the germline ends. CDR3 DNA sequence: TGCGCCAGCAGCTCCCTCGTGGGGAGTGGGGGCAATGAGCAGTACTTC. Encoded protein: CASSSLVGSGGNEQYF.

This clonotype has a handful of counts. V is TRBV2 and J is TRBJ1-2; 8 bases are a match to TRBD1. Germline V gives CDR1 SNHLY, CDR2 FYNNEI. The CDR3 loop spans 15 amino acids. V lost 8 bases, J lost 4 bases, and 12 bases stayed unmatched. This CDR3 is CASALMTGASYGYTF. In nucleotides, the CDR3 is TGTGCCAGCGCCCTAATGACAGGGGCAAGCTATGGCTACACCTTC.

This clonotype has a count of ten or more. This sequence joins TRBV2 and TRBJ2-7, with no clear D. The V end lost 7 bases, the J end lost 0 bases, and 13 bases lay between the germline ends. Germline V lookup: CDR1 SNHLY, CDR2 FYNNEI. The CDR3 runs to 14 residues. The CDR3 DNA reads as TGTGCCAGCAAGGCGCAGGCAGCCTCCTACGAGCAGTACTTC. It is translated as CASKAQAASYEQYF.

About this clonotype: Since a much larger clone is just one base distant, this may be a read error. The CDR3 loop is CASSFGLTYEQFF. The DNA of the CDR3 is TGTGCCAGCAGTTTCGGACTAACCTACGAGCAGTTCTTC. V is TRBV12-3 or TRBV12-4 and J is TRBJ2-1, with TRBD2 as a possible D gene (6 bases). This CDR3 has 13 amino acids. Trimming removed 3 bases from V and 10 bases from J, with 13 bases in between.

CDR3 DNA sequence: TGCAGTGCTAGGGACAGGGTAGCCGGGGAGCTGTTTTTT. This codes for CSARDRVAGELFF. J is TRBJ2-2 and V is TRBV20-1; 8 nucleotides match TRBD1. The CDR3 runs to 13 residues. Germline CDR1 is DFQATT and CDR2 is SNEGSKA (reference sequence). With 3 bases clipped from V and 6 bases from J, the junction kept 3 bases outside the gene matches.

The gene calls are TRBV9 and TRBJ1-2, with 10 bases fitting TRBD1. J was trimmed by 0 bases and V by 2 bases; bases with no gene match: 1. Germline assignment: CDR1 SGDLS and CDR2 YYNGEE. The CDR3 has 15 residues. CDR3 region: CASSVDRGSNYGYTF. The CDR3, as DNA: TGTGCCAGCAGCGTGGACAGGGGGTCTAACTATGGCTACACCTTC.

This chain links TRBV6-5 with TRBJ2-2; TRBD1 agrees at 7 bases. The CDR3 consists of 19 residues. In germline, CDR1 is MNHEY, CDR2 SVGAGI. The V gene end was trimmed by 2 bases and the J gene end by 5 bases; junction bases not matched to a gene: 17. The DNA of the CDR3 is TGTGCCAGCAGTTACACATCCTCTCGGGGTAGGGGGCGAACCGGGGAGCTGTTTTTT. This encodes CASSYTSSRGRGRTGELFF.

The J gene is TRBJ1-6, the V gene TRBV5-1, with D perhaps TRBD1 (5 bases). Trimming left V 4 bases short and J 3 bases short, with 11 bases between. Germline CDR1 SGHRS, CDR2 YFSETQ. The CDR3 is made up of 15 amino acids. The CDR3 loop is CASSPGGVYNSPLHF. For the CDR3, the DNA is TGCGCCAGCAGCCCGGGAGGGGTCTATAATTCACCCCTCCACTTT.